This TCR beta chain was documented in a study of T cell responses to AZD1222 COVID-19 vaccine (dated by TCRdb to about 2021). The study in broad terms: A total of about 230 trial participants underwent TCR sequencing, of whom about 210 received two doses of AZD1222 and about 25 received two doses of the MenACWY control vaccine. Trial participants were enrolled by age into 18-55, 56-69 and 70-plus year subgroups, with approximately 150, 30 and 60 TCR-sequenced participants respectively. General conclusions and limits of the study: Epitopes outside the regions mutated in the B.1.351 and B.1.1.7 variants were reportedly recognized by nearly half of the unique spike-specific TCRs. Only five to seven AZD1222 recipients were SARS-CoV-2 seropositive at baseline, limiting conclusions about previously exposed vaccinees. Most participants were white British and females outnumbered males, and the authors suggested that clonal diversity may have been underestimated. The vaccine-associated CD4 TCRs covered the entire spike protein, and the dominant responses fell in regions 160-218 and 743-854. In the small 56-69-year group, the increase in depth fell short of significance, most likely because of low power. No day 14 peak-response samples were available, so repertoires were characterized only after the peak T cell response. Spike-specific TCR breadth and depth rose significantly after two AZD1222 doses compared with day 0 and with MenACWY recipients.

In the case of this clone: Its antigen target is currently unknown. It has no much larger one-base neighbor in the sample; base qualities were not kept.

The germline V gene (reference sequence) supplies CDR1 DFQATT and CDR2 SNEGSKA. CDR3 length: 11 amino acids, cysteine to phenylalanine. CDR3 DNA is the only sequence kept; it has 33 bases, read in frame from the first base. Cut back by 3 bases and 7 bases, the V and J ends lie 7 bases apart. What this sample's time point label stands for: about 28 days (+/-7) after the second vaccine dose. Because spike-specific TCR depth and breadth did not differ between the two schedules, AZD1222 recipients who got a second dose at roughly 4 weeks were pooled with those who got a second dose at roughly 12 weeks. Samples from vaccinated people were obtained from the UK trials COV001 and COV002, which included a single-blind randomized controlled phase 2/3 trial of AZD1222 (ChAdOx1 nCoV-19) in healthy adults. For TCRbeta chain sequencing, PBMC samples were collected from trial participants at day 0 and at day 28 after the second dose.

The CDR3 regions of human TCRbeta chains were analyzed by immunosequencing. The authors processed their data as follows. TCRs in the repertoires were matched against a reference library of SARS-CoV-2-specific TCRs that had been generated with the MIRA antigen-specificity platform. Breadth was defined as the fraction of unique TCRs that were SARS-CoV-2-associated. Depth was defined as the fraction of total T cells that were SARS-CoV-2-associated. Using the MIRA data, each spike-specific TCR was assigned both to the spike region to which the TCR was reactive and to a CD4 or CD8 class. Log10-transformed breadth and depth values were compared by one-way ANOVA with Sidak's multiple comparisons tests. TCRdb's version of the immuneACCESS table is confined to in-frame rearrangements and falls short of the full clone set. An unresolved V gene accounts for under half of the shortfall where checked; the remainder is of unknown origin. The DNA gave D and trimming, while V, J and clone size come from that table. Within this sample are about 86,000 clones, with roughly 90% of them counted one time only. Roughly 7.2% of the sample goes to the ten largest clones.

This receptor was obtained from an adult who received the AZD1222 COVID-19 vaccine. The sequence joins TRBV20-1 to TRBJ2-1, with no reliable assignment of the D segment. Sequencing used peripheral blood, obtained 28 days after the second AZD1222 dose. At the DNA level, the sequence is TGCAGTGCTAGTGCGGTAAATGAGCAGTTCTTC. It translates to CSASAVNEQFF.